A single sample gave rise to the 3 T cell receptor beta chains below, sequenced in a study of blood T cell repertoires in COVID-19. The table came from immunoSEQ multiplex PCR; TCRdb's copy has only in-frame clones and leaves some out. Of 150,000 or so clones in the sample, 80% to 90% are singletons; the top ten hold roughly 13%. The material sequenced was peripheral blood. The receptors shown here come from a man aged 18 to 29 with COVID-19, enrolled during active disease.

This chain links TRBV7-2 with TRBJ2-2, with 10 bases that match TRBD1. Trimming took 5 bases from V and 5 from J; bases not matched to a gene: 17. The germline gives CDR1 SGHTA, CDR2 FQGNSA. This CDR3 comprises 19 residues. The CDR3 DNA sequence: TGTGCCAGCAGCCACCGCCGGGACAGGGGCCAATTGGGGACCGGGGAGCTGTTTTTT. Amino acid sequence: CASSHRRDRGQLGTGELFF.

As for this clone: Germline is not matched at one junction end, which may reflect a read error. The CDR3 sequence: CASSQGLPNEKLLF. In nucleotides, the CDR3 is TGTGCCAGCTCACAAGGACTACCTAATGAAAAACTGCTTTTT. The chain is built from TRBV18 and TRBJ1-4; D not resolved. This CDR3 is 14 amino acids long. Germline assignment: CDR1 KGHSH and CDR2 LQKENI. Filled out from reference TRBV18 and TRBJ1-4, the complete variable domain reads NAGVMQNPRHLVRRRGQEARLRCSPMKGHSHVYWYRQLPEEGLKFMVYLQKENIIDESGMPKERFSAEFPKEGPSILRIQQVVRGDSAAYFCASSQGLPNEKLLFGSGTQLSVL.

The chain uses TRBV27 and TRBJ2-5; D not certain. CDR3 length: 14 amino acids. CDR1 is MNHEY, CDR2 SMNVEV, per germline (reference sequence). The V gene lost 2 bases and the J gene lost 1 base, with 8 bases spanning the gap. The CDR3 sequence: CASSLVGSQETQYF. The CDR3 DNA sequence: TGTGCCAGCAGTTTAGTCGGTAGCCAAGAGACCCAGTACTTC.